Here is one TCR beta chain with its context. Antigen specificity is unknown. This CDR3 contains 15 residues. V was pared by 8 bases and J by 4 bases, with 15 bases between. Germline CDR1 MNHNS, CDR2 SASEGT. Amplified TCR beta CDR3 regions derived from RNA transcripts. An initial round of RT-PCR targeting the TCR CDR3 relied on the HTBI primer set. TCRdb reprocessed the multiplex PCR reads via MiXCR and lists one record per CDR3 protein. The repertoire holds a few hundred thousand distinct CDR3 sequences, with around 14% as singletons. The sample originates from a study of T cells in Graves' hyperthyroidism and ophthalmopathy. Findings and caveats of the study: Stable hyperthyroidism was separated from ophthalmopathy by a model based on 13 V-J features.

Patients were aged 18 to 65, had disease duration under 2 months, and had newly diagnosed hyperthyroidism. Fresh 10 ml peripheral blood yielded PBMCs. The receptor comes from a woman aged 25 to 39 with Graves' hyperthyroidism. The chain carries TRBV6-1 and TRBJ1-6, with D unclear. Sequencing used blood. CDR3: CASWPMGTYNSPLHF. CDR3 in DNA: TGTGCCAGCTGGCCGATGGGCACTTATAATTCACCCCTCCACTTT.